This TCR beta chain was identified in a study of CD8 T cells in ankylosing spondylitis. V was clipped by 2 bases and J by 5 bases, with 9 bases between them. In germline, CDR1 is LGHNA, CDR2 YSLEER. The CDR3 covers 13 residues. One entry per CDR3 protein, called by TCRdb with MiXCR from the 5' RACE reads. The sample carries around 300,000 distinct CDR3 sequences, roughly 20% recorded once. Sequencing input: blood, either unsorted or a sorted T cell fraction (not recorded which). The chain employs TRBV4-3 and TRBJ1-2, with a possible D match to TRBD1 (6 bases). This receptor was taken from a female donor with ankylosing spondylitis or in good health (not recorded which). The CDR3 DNA reads TGCGCCAGCAGCCAATCTACAGGGTATGGCTACACCTTC. It encodes CASSQSTGYGYTF.